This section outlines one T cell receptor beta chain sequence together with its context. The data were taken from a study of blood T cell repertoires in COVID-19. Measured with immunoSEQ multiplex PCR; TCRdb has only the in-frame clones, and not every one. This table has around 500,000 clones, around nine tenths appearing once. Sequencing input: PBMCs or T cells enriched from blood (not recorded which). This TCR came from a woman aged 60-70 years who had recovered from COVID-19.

The CDR3 DNA follows: TGTGCCAGCAGCTTAGTGGTGGGCCCTGGAAACACCATATATTTT. Its translation is CASSLVVGPGNTIYF. This rearrangement joins TRBV7-2 to TRBJ1-3; no reliable D call. The V gene lost 1 base and the J gene lost 2 bases, with 9 bases spanning the gap. Germline V gene sequence: CDR1 SGHTA, CDR2 FQGNSA. CDR3 length: 15 residues.